This T cell receptor beta chain was obtained from a study of blood T cell repertoires in COVID-19. Study in general: Acute and convalescent COVID-19 samples came from the United States, Italy and Spain. From T cells, B-cell-depleted T cells, or PBMCs came the material, which was cDNA or gDNA.

CDR1 is MNHEY, CDR2 SMNVEV, per germline (reference sequence). V lost 6 bases to trimming and J lost 3 bases; unmatched junction nucleotides: 7. This CDR3 spans 14 amino acids. Original data processing: Counts of nucleated cells, estimated from reference gene primer amplification, were obtained. TCRdb's table, derived via immunoSEQ multiplex PCR, lists solely in-frame clones and lacks some. Clone size and V and J calls were adopted from that table, with D and trimming inferred from the DNA. The table records some 160,000 clones, about four fifths of them present only once. Specimen: peripheral blood. This clonotype was obtained from a woman in her 70s who had recovered from COVID-19. The rearrangement joins TRBV27 to TRBJ1-2, with 7 bases fitting TRBD1. The CDR3 protein is CASSQDRAHYGYTF. The CDR3 nucleotides read TGTGCCAGCAGCCAAGACAGGGCCCACTATGGCTACACCTTC.